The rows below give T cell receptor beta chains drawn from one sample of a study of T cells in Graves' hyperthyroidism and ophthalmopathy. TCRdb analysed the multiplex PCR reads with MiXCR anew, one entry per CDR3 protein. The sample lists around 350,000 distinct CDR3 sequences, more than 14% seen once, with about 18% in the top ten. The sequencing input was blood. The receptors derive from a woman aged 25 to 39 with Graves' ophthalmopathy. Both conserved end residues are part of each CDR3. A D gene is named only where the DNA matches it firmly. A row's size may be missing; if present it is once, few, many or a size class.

CDR3nt: TGCGCCAGCAGCCGAGGGACAGGGCCGACCCAAGAGACCCAGTACTTC
CDR3aa: CASSRGTGPTQETQYF
len: 16
v_gene: TRBV4-1
d_gene: TRBD1
j_gene: TRBJ2-5
abundance: few

CDR3nt: TGTGCCAGCAGAGAAAATGACTGGGCTGGCTACACCTTC
CDR3aa: CASRENDWAGYTF
len: 13
v_gene: TRBV28
d_gene: NA
j_gene: TRBJ1-2
abundance: many

CDR3nt: TGTGCCAGCAGTACAGGGGGCGCCGGAACCACCATATATTTT
CDR3aa: CASSTGGAGTTIYF
len: 14
v_gene: TRBV6-2/TRBV6-3
d_gene: TRBD1
j_gene: TRBJ1-3
abundance: NA

CDR3nt: TGCAGTGCTAGAGACAGGCCGGGGGGAGCTTCCTTT
CDR3aa: CSARDRPGGASF
len: 12
v_gene: TRBV20-1
d_gene: TRBD2
j_gene: TRBJ2-2
abundance: NA

CDR3nt: TGCAGCGCGAGCGGGGGGGGATCTAGGCTACATTATGAGCAGTTCTTC
CDR3aa: CSASGGGSRLHYEQFF
len: 16
v_gene: TRBV29-1
d_gene: TRBD2
j_gene: TRBJ2-1
abundance: many

CDR3nt: TGTGCCACCCAGAGGGGTAGCTACGAGCAGTACTTC
CDR3aa: CATQRGSYEQYF
len: 12
v_gene: TRBV28
d_gene: NA
j_gene: TRBJ2-7
abundance: many

CDR3nt: TGTGCCAGCAGTGAATGGGAAAGCGAGGATCAGCCCCAGCATTTT
CDR3aa: CASSEWESEDQPQHF
len: 15
v_gene: TRBV6-1
d_gene: NA
j_gene: TRBJ1-5
abundance: many

CDR3nt: TGTGCCAGCAGCTACGGGACGATGAATCAGCCCCAGCATTTT
CDR3aa: CASSYGTMNQPQHF
len: 14
v_gene: TRBV7-8
d_gene: NA
j_gene: TRBJ1-5
abundance: many

CDR3nt: TGTGCCAGCCCCGAGGGCAGGAACACTGAAGCTTTCTTT
CDR3aa: CASPEGRNTEAFF
len: 13
v_gene: TRBV2
d_gene: NA
j_gene: TRBJ1-1
abundance: many

CDR3nt: TGTGCCAGCAGTGCCAGGGCTCTCGAGACCCAGTACTTC
CDR3aa: CASSARALETQYF
len: 13
v_gene: TRBV28
d_gene: NA
j_gene: TRBJ2-5
abundance: many

CDR3nt: TGCAGCGTATACCAATTCCGGGGTAGGGTTGGCTACAATGAGCAGTTCTTC
CDR3aa: CSVYQFRGRVGYNEQFF
len: 17
v_gene: TRBV29-1
d_gene: NA
j_gene: TRBJ2-1
abundance: NA

CDR3nt: TGTGCCAGCAGCTCGGGACAGCCTAACAATGAGCAGTTCTTC
CDR3aa: CASSSGQPNNEQFF
len: 14
v_gene: TRBV7-3
d_gene: TRBD1
j_gene: TRBJ2-1
abundance: NA

CDR3nt: TGTGCCACCCACCTCGTAGCGGGGGGGACGCTCGCAGATACGCAGTATTTT
CDR3aa: CATHLVAGGTLADTQYF
len: 17
v_gene: TRBV28
d_gene: TRBD2
j_gene: TRBJ2-3
abundance: NA

CDR3nt: TGCAGTGCCCAGGGACTAGCGGGGGCCTCCTACAATGAGCAGTTCTTC
CDR3aa: CSAQGLAGASYNEQFF
len: 16
v_gene: TRBV20-1
d_gene: TRBD2
j_gene: TRBJ2-1
abundance: NA

CDR3nt: TGTGCCAGCAGTGACCAGATCCATAATTCACCCCTCCACTTT
CDR3aa: CASSDQIHNSPLHF
len: 14
v_gene: TRBV25-1
d_gene: NA
j_gene: TRBJ1-6
abundance: few

CDR3nt: TGCAGTGCCAAAAAGACAGGGGCCTACGAGCAGTACTTC
CDR3aa: CSAKKTGAYEQYF
len: 13
v_gene: TRBV20-1
d_gene: TRBD1
j_gene: TRBJ2-7
abundance: many

CDR3nt: TGTGCCATCAGTGATCGGAGACTAGCGGGGCCAGATACGCAGTATTTT
CDR3aa: CAISDRRLAGPDTQYF
len: 16
v_gene: TRBV10-3
d_gene: TRBD2
j_gene: TRBJ2-3
abundance: many

CDR3nt: TGTGCCAGCGCTCTCCTGTCGGGACAGGGGGCTTCACCCCTCCACTTT
CDR3aa: CASALLSGQGASPLHF
len: 16
v_gene: TRBV2
d_gene: TRBD1
j_gene: TRBJ1-6
abundance: many

CDR3nt: TGTGCCAGCAGTTACTCGGGCACTTCCGGGGAGACCCAGTACTTC
CDR3aa: CASSYSGTSGETQYF
len: 15
v_gene: TRBV6-5
d_gene: NA
j_gene: TRBJ2-5
abundance: many

CDR3nt: TGCAGCGTTGAAGGTCCACAGGCAGCTTCGGGGCCTGAAGCTTTCTTT
CDR3aa: CSVEGPQAASGPEAFF
len: 16
v_gene: TRBV29-1
d_gene: NA
j_gene: TRBJ1-1
abundance: many

CDR3nt: TGCAGTGCTAGCCCCGGGGGTAATGAGCAGTTCTTC
CDR3aa: CSASPGGNEQFF
len: 12
v_gene: TRBV20-1
d_gene: NA
j_gene: TRBJ2-1
abundance: NA

CDR3nt: TGTGCCAGCGACGTCGGGGCTAGGAACACTGAAGCTTTCTTT
CDR3aa: CASDVGARNTEAFF
len: 14
v_gene: TRBV28
d_gene: NA
j_gene: TRBJ1-1
abundance: many

CDR3nt: TGTGCCAGCAGGGCGGGATATAGCAATCAGCCCCAGCATTTT
CDR3aa: CASRAGYSNQPQHF
len: 14
v_gene: TRBV12-3/TRBV12-4
d_gene: NA
j_gene: TRBJ1-5
abundance: few

CDR3nt: TGTGCCAGCAGTGACGGGGGGATCAACAATGAGCAGTTCTTC
CDR3aa: CASSDGGINNEQFF
len: 14
v_gene: TRBV6-2/TRBV6-3
d_gene: TRBD2
j_gene: TRBJ2-1
abundance: many

CDR3nt: TGTGCCAGCAGCTACCTCGGGGAGGAGACCCAGTACTTC
CDR3aa: CASSYLGEETQYF
len: 13
v_gene: TRBV13
d_gene: NA
j_gene: TRBJ2-5
abundance: many

CDR3nt: TGTGCCAGTAAGAACCCCGGGGCCGCGTCCGAACTTAACTATGGCTACACCTTC
CDR3aa: CASKNPGAASELNYGYTF
len: 18
v_gene: TRBV7-2
d_gene: NA
j_gene: TRBJ1-2
abundance: many

CDR3nt: TGTGCCACCAGCAGAGAAATCCCGACTAGCGGGGGGGCCACAGATACGCAGTATTTT
CDR3aa: CATSREIPTSGGATDTQYF
len: 19
v_gene: TRBV15
d_gene: TRBD2
j_gene: TRBJ2-3
abundance: NA

CDR3nt: TGTGCCAGCAGTTTCGGGGGCGATCAGTACTTC
CDR3aa: CASSFGGDQYF
len: 11
v_gene: TRBV12-3/TRBV12-4
d_gene: NA
j_gene: TRBJ2-7
abundance: many

CDR3nt: TGTGCCAGCAGCTTGGAAGACTACGAGCAGTACTTC
CDR3aa: CASSLEDYEQYF
len: 12
v_gene: TRBV11-2
d_gene: NA
j_gene: TRBJ2-7
abundance: many

CDR3nt: TGCGCCAGCAGCTCCCAATTCGTTCCGGAGGGTGAGCAGTACTTC
CDR3aa: CASSSQFVPEGEQYF
len: 15
v_gene: TRBV4-1
d_gene: NA
j_gene: TRBJ2-7
abundance: NA

CDR3nt: TGTGCCAGCAGCACCTACAACACTGAAGCTTTCTTT
CDR3aa: CASSTYNTEAFF
len: 12
v_gene: TRBV28
d_gene: NA
j_gene: TRBJ1-1
abundance: many

CDR3nt: TGTGCGTCGGGGGGGAACACTGAAGCTTTCTTT
CDR3aa: CASGGNTEAFF
len: 11
v_gene: TRBV9
d_gene: NA
j_gene: TRBJ1-1
abundance: NA

CDR3nt: TGTGCCAGCAGGCCTACCCCGGGACAGGGGGCGTATGAGCAGTTCTTC
CDR3aa: CASRPTPGQGAYEQFF
len: 16
v_gene: TRBV7-2
d_gene: TRBD1
j_gene: TRBJ2-1
abundance: many

CDR3nt: TGTGCCAGCAGCTCGGGGGGACAGGGAGGGGCAGATACGCAGTATTTT
CDR3aa: CASSSGGQGGADTQYF
len: 16
v_gene: TRBV7-3
d_gene: TRBD1
j_gene: TRBJ2-3
abundance: many

CDR3nt: TGCAGTGCTAAAGAACAGGGGGCGGGCGGCTACACCTTC
CDR3aa: CSAKEQGAGGYTF
len: 13
v_gene: TRBV20-1
d_gene: TRBD1
j_gene: TRBJ1-2
abundance: many

CDR3nt: TGTGCCAGCAGCTCCCAGGGACTAGCGGGGGGCGAGCAGTTCTTC
CDR3aa: CASSSQGLAGGEQFF
len: 15
v_gene: TRBV7-3
d_gene: TRBD2
j_gene: TRBJ2-1
abundance: many

CDR3nt: TGTGCCTGGAGTATCACCCCTCAGGGATGGGGCTACACCTTC
CDR3aa: CAWSITPQGWGYTF
len: 14
v_gene: TRBV30
d_gene: NA
j_gene: TRBJ1-2
abundance: many

CDR3nt: TGTGCCAGCAGCTCACCCGGGAGCGGGTCACGTGGGACAGATACGCAGTATTTT
CDR3aa: CASSSPGSGSRGTDTQYF
len: 18
v_gene: TRBV28
d_gene: NA
j_gene: TRBJ2-3
abundance: NA

CDR3nt: TGTGCCTGGAGTGTCGGCAGGGTGAGTCAGCCCCAGCATTTT
CDR3aa: CAWSVGRVSQPQHF
len: 14
v_gene: TRBV30
d_gene: NA
j_gene: TRBJ1-5
abundance: many

CDR3nt: TGCAGTGCCAACTCTTTCTTGGAGACCTACAATGAGCAGTTCTTC
CDR3aa: CSANSFLETYNEQFF
len: 15
v_gene: TRBV20-1
d_gene: NA
j_gene: TRBJ2-1
abundance: many